This entry lists 15 T cell receptor beta chains sequenced from one sample in a study of T cell responses to AZD1222 COVID-19 vaccine. Generated by immunoSEQ multiplex PCR, the TCRdb table keeps only in-frame clones and is missing some. This table has roughly 140,000 clones, 90% appearing once. This sample comprised peripheral blood, obtained on day 0 of AZD1222 vaccination. The receptor set was obtained from an adult in good health.

The chain couples TRBV29-1 to TRBJ2-7; 8 bases align to TRBD2. Germline lookup yields CDR1 SQVTM and CDR2 ANQGSEA. The trim removed 4 bases at V and 6 bases at J, leaving 5 bases unmatched. The CDR3 covers 12 residues. The CDR3 loop reads CSVGPAGGEQYF. The CDR3 bases are TGCAGCGTTGGCCCGGCGGGAGGCGAGCAGTACTTC.

The chain combines TRBV24-1 with TRBJ2-2; TRBD2 matches 12 bases. V dropped 4 bases and J dropped 3; count of bases not matched to a gene: 5. The CDR3 is made up of 17 amino acids. CDR1 and CDR2 from the germline V gene are KGHDR and SFDVKD. CDR3 region: CATSDPSGRAYTGELFF. The CDR3 region has the DNA TGTGCCACCAGTGACCCTAGCGGGAGGGCCTACACCGGGGAGCTGTTTTTT.

This clone appeared a single time. This chain joins TRBV3-1 (or the pseudogene TRBV3-2) and TRBJ2-1; the D gene is possibly TRBD2 (7 bases). V was cut by 2 bases and J by 2 bases, with 13 bases left in between. This CDR3 contains 16 residues. The V gene's germline CDR1 is LGHDT and CDR2 YNNKEL (reference sequence). DNA for the CDR3: TGTGCCAGCAGCCAATTTCGAGGGGGGGCCTACAATGAGCAGTTCTTC. The encoded protein is CASSQFRGGAYNEQFF.

Comments on this clone: The DNA is omitted, as the CDR3 cannot be located on it reliably, and the CDR3 follows TCRdb's listing. This sequence joins TRBV4-3 and TRBJ2-7; TRBD1, the table's D call, lacks a check against the DNA. The V gene's germline CDR1 is LGHNA and CDR2 YSLEER. The CDR3 is 16 amino acids in total, end residues counted. The CDR3 sequence is CASSQVGPGTGILVYF.

The chain recombines TRBV11-2 with TRBJ1-2; D unresolved. There are 14 residues in the CDR3. From germline, CDR1 is SGHAT and CDR2 FQNNGV. Trimming took 2 bases from V and 2 from J, leaving 9 bases between them. The DNA of the CDR3 is TGTGCCAGCAGCTTAACCTTTGGAAACTATGGCTACACCTTC. Protein: CASSLTFGNYGYTF.

V is TRBV19 and J is TRBJ1-2; 7 nucleotides line up with TRBD1. This CDR3 spans 15 amino acids. V lost 6 bases, J lost 4 bases, and 11 bases stayed unmatched. CDR1 LNHDA and CDR2 SQIVND come from the germline V gene (reference sequence). CDR3 DNA: TGTGCCAGTAGCCCCAAGAGGGGGCTTAGCTATGGCTACACCTTC. This translates into CASSPKRGLSYGYTF. Full variable domain (missing parts from reference TRBV19 and TRBJ1-2): DGGITQSPKYLFRKEGQNVTLSCEQNLNHDAMYWYRQDPGQGLRLIYYSQIVNDFQKGDIAEGYSVSREKKESFPLTVTSAQKNPTAFYLCASSPKRGLSYGYTFGSGTRLTVV.

V usage is TRBV12-1 and J usage is TRBJ2-7; TRBD2, the table's D call, lacks a check against the DNA. TRBV12-1 is a listed pseudogene. The CDR3 length is 16 residues. DNA for the CDR3: TGTGCCAGCACCCGACCGGGACTAGCGGCAGAATACGAGCAGTACTTC. Its translation is CASTRPGLAAEYEQYF.

This chain joins TRBV18 and TRBJ1-1; TRBD1 aligns across 7 bases. Germline CDR1 and CDR2: KGHSH and LQKENI. The CDR3 has 14 amino acids. The ends lost 3 bases at V and 10 bases at J; junction bases unmatched: 11. CDR3 amino acids: CASSPPPLQGVAFF. The CDR3 DNA reads TGTGCCAGCTCACCCCCACCTTTGCAGGGGGTAGCTTTCTTT.

The gene calls are TRBV6-5 and TRBJ1-4; D is ambiguous. This CDR3 spans 15 amino acids. V was trimmed by 7 bases and J by 1 base, leaving 13 bases between them. CDR1 and CDR2 (germline): MNHEY, SVGAGI. The chain's CDR3 is CASKVVSLTNEKLFF. CDR3 DNA sequence: TGTGCCAGCAAGGTGGTCAGCTTAACTAATGAAAAACTGTTTTTT.

The chain uses TRBV7-9 and TRBJ2-7, with 11 bases lining up with TRBD2. V dropped 5 bases and J dropped 4; count of bases not matched to a gene: 4. The CDR3 totals 14 residues. Per the germline V gene, CDR1 is SEHNR and CDR2 is FQNEAQ (reference sequence). CDR3 sequence: CASSLSGGGYEQYF. The CDR3 coding sequence is TGTGCCAGCAGCCTTAGCGGGGGGGGATACGAGCAGTACTTC.

The rearrangement uses TRBV13 and TRBJ2-2; possibly TRBD2 for D (11 bases). The CDR3 has 20 amino acids. The germline V gene has CDR1 PRHDT and CDR2 FYEKMQ (reference sequence). The V gene lost 5 bases and the J gene lost 5 bases, with 30 bases spanning the gap. For the CDR3, the DNA is TGTGCCAGCAGCGAAGGGACAGGGGAGCCTAGCGGGAGGTGGACCGGGGAGCTGTTTTTT. Amino acids: CASSEGTGEPSGRWTGELFF.

The V gene is TRBV5-1, the J gene TRBJ1-5; no clear D. The DNA end favors TRBJ2-3, so the J call may be wrong. Germline CDR1 and CDR2: SGHRS and YFSETQ. CDR3 length: 13 residues. Written as DNA, the CDR3 is TGCGCCAGCAGCGACGCGACCGGCCGGCCCCAGTATTTT. This gives the protein CASSDATGRPQYF.

The chain couples TRBV5-6 to TRBJ1-1, with 8 bases matching TRBD1. This CDR3 has 13 amino acids. The V and J ends lost 10 bases and 0 bases, in that order; junction bases with no gene match: 5. Germline CDR1 is SGHDT and CDR2 is YYEEEE. CDR3 protein: CAGGTGVNTEAFF. The CDR3 DNA reads as TGTGCCGGAGGGACAGGAGTGAACACTGAAGCTTTCTTT.

This chain connects TRBV23-1 to TRBJ2-7; 7 bases are a match to TRBD2. TRBV23-1 has ORF status, its function being uncertain. J gave up 3 bases and V 2 bases, and 10 bases lay outside the gene matches. The CDR3 totals 16 residues. The CDR3 coding sequence is TGCGCCAGCAGTCAACGAACAAGCGGGATCCACTACGAGCAGTACTTC. Its translation is CASSQRTSGIHYEQYF.

In this sample, this clone turned up a few times. This chain links TRBV29-1 with TRBJ1-5, with 8 bases matching TRBD1. The CDR3 has 13 residues. Germline V gives CDR1 SQVTM, CDR2 ANQGSEA. Germline trimming cut 7 bases from V and 6 bases from J; bases unmatched to any gene: 8. The DNA of the CDR3 is TGCAGCGGTTTGACAGGGGTGGGTCAGCCCCAGCATTTT. Encoded protein: CSGLTGVGQPQHF.